Each of the 2 T cell receptor beta chains below was sequenced from the same sample in a study of shared clonotypes between healthy human individuals (dated by TCRdb to the early 2020s). Libraries came from the immunoSEQ multiplex PCR assay. The table was pulled from immuneACCESS by TCRdb, which kept in-frame rearrangements only. Such tables lose some clones; where checked, under half of the loss comes from unresolved V genes, and the rest has no known cause. Counted in this sample were about 1.1 million clones; about four fifths of them appeared once. Together, the top ten hold about 0.52% of the sample. The specimen sequenced was memory CD4+ T cells from PBMCs. In the paper's terms, the cell subset or site label means: CD45RA-negative fraction. These receptors were taken from a man aged 18 to 35 in good health. Some clones in this sample may be carry-over from other donors' samples.

This clone has just a few counts. V is TRBV7-8 and J is TRBJ2-2, with 7 bases that match TRBD1. The CDR3 runs 16 residues. Germline values: CDR1 SGHVS, CDR2 FQNEAQ. V trimming: 3 bases; J trimming: 3 bases; junction bases outside the gene matches: 7. CDR3 DNA sequence: TGTGCCAGCAGCTTTTACAGGGGATCGGACACCGGGGAGCTGTTTTTT. Amino acid sequence: CASSFYRGSDTGELFF.

For this clone: Additional DNA sequences in this sample encode the identical CDR3. This rearrangement joins TRBV4-2 to TRBJ2-7; D might be TRBD2 (5 bases). The CDR3 sequence is 13 residues long. The V end lost 0 bases, the J end lost 4 bases, and 7 bases lay between the germline ends. Germline V gives CDR1 LGHNA, CDR2 YNFKEQ. Here the CDR3 reads CASSQDRGYEQYF. DNA for the CDR3: TGTGCCAGCAGCCAAGATCGGGGATACGAGCAGTACTTC.